This T cell receptor (beta chain) was captured by sequencing in a study of T cell responses to AZD1222 COVID-19 vaccine. The repertoire was sequenced with immunoSEQ multiplex PCR; TCRdb's copy has only in-frame clones and lacks some. The sample lists approximately 80,000 clones, 80% to 90% occurring once. Trimming left V 5 bases short and J 0 bases short, with 10 bases between. There are 14 residues in the CDR3. CDR1 and CDR2 (germline): MDHEN, SYDVKM. The rearrangement joins TRBV28 to TRBJ1-1; D not resolved. The sequencing used peripheral blood, collected 28 days after the second AZD1222 dose. The receptor comes from an adult who received the AZD1222 COVID-19 vaccine. The CDR3: CASSPGLMNTEAFF. The CDR3 nucleotides are TGTGCCAGCAGTCCTGGACTCATGAACACTGAAGCTTTCTTT. Together with reference TRBV28 and TRBJ1-1, the CDR3 gives the full variable domain: DVKVTQSSRYLVKRTGEKVFLECVQDMDHENMFWYRQDPGLGLRLIYFSYDVKMKEKGDIPEGYSVSREKKERFSLILESASTNQTSMYLCASSPGLMNTEAFFGQGTRLTVV.